One T cell receptor (beta chain) is described in this entry. What it recognizes is unknown. A single record per CDR3 protein comes from TCRdb applying MiXCR to the 5' RACE reads. The sample contains about 720,000 distinct CDR3 sequences, 15% to 20% of which appear only once. This sample is part of a study of identical twins. Overall study results and limits: Fewer insertions marked abundant cord blood beta clonotypes; young adult naive trended weakly, memory not at all.

The CDR3 length is 12 residues. The ends lost 6 bases at V and 4 bases at J; junction bases unmatched: 4. Germline V gives CDR1 DFQATT, CDR2 SNEGSKA (reference sequence). These data were also reused for a study on T cells expressing NK-cell markers. From that second work: Underlying the TCR beta repertoires were sorted CD3+CD56+NKG2C+, CD3+CD56+NKG2C- and CD3+CD56-NKG2C+ T cells.

Sequencing input: PBMCs. The chain recombines TRBV20-1 with TRBJ2-3, with TRBD1 identical over 7 bases. This receptor was identified in a woman aged 18-29 years in good health. The CDR3 DNA sequence: TGCAGTGCGATCCAGGGGGCAGATACGCAGTATTTT. Its protein product is CSAIQGADTQYF.